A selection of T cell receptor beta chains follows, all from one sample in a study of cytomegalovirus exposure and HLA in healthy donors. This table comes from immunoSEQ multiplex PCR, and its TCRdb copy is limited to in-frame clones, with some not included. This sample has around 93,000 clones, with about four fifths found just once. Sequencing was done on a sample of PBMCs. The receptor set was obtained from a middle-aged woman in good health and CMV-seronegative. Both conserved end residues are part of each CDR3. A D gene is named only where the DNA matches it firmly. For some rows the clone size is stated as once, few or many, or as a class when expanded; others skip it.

CDR3aa: CSAPLETQYF; CDR3nt: TGCAGTGCTCCCCTAGAGACCCAGTACTTC; v_gene: TRBV20-1; d_gene: .; abundance: .; j_gene: TRBJ2-5
CDR3aa: CASSLTRTGGDEQFF; CDR3nt: TGTGCCAGCTCACTTACTCGGACAGGGGGGGATGAGCAGTTCTTC; v_gene: TRBV18; d_gene: TRBD1; abundance: once; j_gene: TRBJ2-1
CDR3aa: CASSLFLVLAGGPPDTQYF; CDR3nt: TGTGCCAGCAGCTTGTTTCTTGTATTAGCGGGAGGGCCTCCCGATACGCAGTATTTT; v_gene: TRBV7-2; d_gene: TRBD2; abundance: .; j_gene: TRBJ2-3
CDR3aa: CASSLAGGTGNEQFF; CDR3nt: TGCGCCAGCAGCTTGGCGGGGGGCACAGGCAATGAGCAGTTCTTC; v_gene: TRBV5-1; d_gene: .; abundance: .; j_gene: TRBJ2-1
CDR3aa: CASSLIGRPRNEQFF; CDR3nt: TGTGCCAGCAGTTTAATCGGGAGGCCGCGCAATGAGCAGTTCTTC; v_gene: TRBV28; d_gene: TRBD2; abundance: .; j_gene: TRBJ2-1
CDR3aa: CASSLLSGTSGRRELFF; CDR3nt: TGCGCCAGCAGCTTGCTGTCCGGGACTAGCGGGAGACGGGAGCTGTTTTTT; v_gene: TRBV5-1; d_gene: TRBD2; abundance: few; j_gene: TRBJ2-2
CDR3aa: CASSSLRGTGVNEQYF; CDR3nt: TGTGCCAGCAGCTCACTCAGAGGGACAGGGGTCAACGAGCAGTACTTC; v_gene: TRBV7-8; d_gene: TRBD1; abundance: once; j_gene: TRBJ2-7
CDR3aa: CSVYRDSGGETQYF; CDR3nt: TGCAGCGTTTACCGGGACTCCGGTGGGGAGACCCAGTACTTC; v_gene: TRBV29-1; d_gene: .; abundance: .; j_gene: TRBJ2-5
CDR3aa: CSATLGDQYF; CDR3nt: TGCAGTGCCACCTTAGGGGACCAGTACTTC; v_gene: TRBV20-1; d_gene: .; abundance: .; j_gene: TRBJ2-5
CDR3aa: CASSSAPGGRQDGELFF; CDR3nt: TGTGCCAGCAGCTCAGCCCCCGGCGGGAGACAAGACGGGGAGCTGTTTTTT; v_gene: TRBV5-4; d_gene: TRBD2; abundance: .; j_gene: TRBJ2-2
CDR3aa: CASSLGGGGQETQYF; CDR3nt: TGTGCCAGCTCCCTCGGGGGAGGAGGGCAAGAGACCCAGTACTTC; v_gene: TRBV6-6; d_gene: .; abundance: .; j_gene: TRBJ2-5
CDR3aa: CAATGGITNYEQYF; CDR3nt: TGTGCCGCGACAGGGGGTATAACTAACTACGAGCAGTACTTC; v_gene: TRBV30; d_gene: TRBD1; abundance: .; j_gene: TRBJ2-7
CDR3aa: CASSARPADRIGGYTF; CDR3nt: TGTGCCAGCAGCGCCCGCCCCGCGGACAGGATTGGAGGCTACACCTTC; v_gene: TRBV9; d_gene: TRBD1; abundance: .; j_gene: TRBJ1-2
CDR3aa: CSVVGPSGPYEQYF; CDR3nt: TGCAGCGTTGTAGGGCCTAGCGGACCCTACGAGCAGTACTTC; v_gene: TRBV29-1; d_gene: TRBD2; abundance: once; j_gene: TRBJ2-7
CDR3aa: CASRREMGTDTQYF; CDR3nt: TGTGCCAGCAGGCGGGAGATGGGCACAGATACGCAGTATTTT; v_gene: TRBV7-2; d_gene: TRBD2; abundance: few; j_gene: TRBJ2-3
CDR3aa: CASLPRGTTNYGYTF; CDR3nt: TGTGCCAGCCTACCAAGAGGCACCACTAACTATGGCTACACCTTC; v_gene: TRBV28; d_gene: .; abundance: .; j_gene: TRBJ1-2
CDR3aa: CASSIRDRDYGYTF; CDR3nt: TGTGCCAGTAGTATACGAGACAGGGACTATGGCTACACCTTC; v_gene: TRBV19; d_gene: TRBD1; abundance: .; j_gene: TRBJ1-2
CDR3aa: CAISGGSPYEQYF; CDR3nt: TGTGCCATCAGTGGGGGCAGCCCCTACGAGCAGTACTTC; v_gene: TRBV10-3; d_gene: .; abundance: .; j_gene: TRBJ2-7
CDR3aa: CASSLDRNTEAFF; CDR3nt: TGTGCCAGCAGCTTAGACAGGAACACTGAAGCTTTCTTT; v_gene: TRBV7-8; d_gene: .; abundance: .; j_gene: TRBJ1-1
CDR3aa: CAWGWGVNTGELFF; CDR3nt: TGTGCCTGGGGATGGGGGGTGAACACCGGGGAGCTGTTTTTT; v_gene: TRBV30; d_gene: .; abundance: .; j_gene: TRBJ2-2
CDR3aa: CASSLAGLYNEQFF; CDR3nt: TGTGCCAGCAGTCTAGCGGGATTATACAATGAGCAGTTCTTC; v_gene: TRBV6-5; d_gene: TRBD2; abundance: .; j_gene: TRBJ2-1
CDR3aa: CASTDRRILSTYEQYF; CDR3nt: TGTGCCAGTACGGACAGGAGAATACTCTCAACCTACGAGCAGTACTTC; v_gene: TRBV28; d_gene: TRBD1; abundance: .; j_gene: TRBJ2-7
CDR3aa: CASSQERVRGAEAFF; CDR3nt: TGCGCCAGCAGCCAAGAAAGAGTCAGGGGGGCTGAAGCTTTCTTT; v_gene: TRBV4-3; d_gene: TRBD1; abundance: few; j_gene: TRBJ1-1
CDR3aa: CASSQVGDSSGNTIYF; CDR3nt: TGCGCCAGCAGCCAAGTGGGGGACAGCTCTGGAAACACCATATATTTT; v_gene: TRBV4-1; d_gene: TRBD1; abundance: .; j_gene: TRBJ1-3
CDR3aa: CASSPVPLNQPQHF; CDR3nt: TGTGCCAGCAGCCCAGTGCCCCTCAATCAGCCCCAGCATTTT; v_gene: TRBV7-2; d_gene: .; abundance: .; j_gene: TRBJ1-5
CDR3aa: CASSPWTSGNEQFF; CDR3nt: TGTGCCAGCAGCCCCTGGACTAGTGGGAATGAGCAGTTCTTC; v_gene: TRBV9; d_gene: TRBD2; abundance: .; j_gene: TRBJ2-1
CDR3aa: CARGLGNTGELFF; CDR3nt: TGTGCCAGGGGACTGGGGAACACCGGGGAGCTGTTTTTT; v_gene: TRBV27; d_gene: .; abundance: .; j_gene: TRBJ2-2
CDR3aa: CASVGGPLGQPQHF; CDR3nt: TGTGCCAGCGTGGGGGGGCCCCTGGGTCAGCCCCAGCATTTT; v_gene: TRBV2; d_gene: .; abundance: .; j_gene: TRBJ1-5
CDR3aa: CASRGRGLAQDTQYF; CDR3nt: TGCGCCAGCAGGGGAAGGGGACTAGCACAAGATACGCAGTATTTT; v_gene: TRBV10-2; d_gene: TRBD2; abundance: once; j_gene: TRBJ2-3
CDR3aa: CASMKGAAGELFF; CDR3nt: TGTGCCAGCATGAAGGGGGCCGCCGGGGAGCTGTTTTTT; v_gene: TRBV28; d_gene: TRBD1; abundance: once; j_gene: TRBJ2-2
CDR3aa: CAIMRGGSMGWSGANVLTF; CDR3nt: TGTGCCATCATGCGGGGAGGGAGCATGGGGTGGTCTGGGGCCAACGTCCTGACTTTC; v_gene: TRBV10-3; d_gene: TRBD2; abundance: .; j_gene: TRBJ2-6
CDR3aa: CASSLRQGGNYGYTF; CDR3nt: TGTGCCAGCAGCTTAAGACAGGGGGGGAACTATGGCTACACCTTC; v_gene: TRBV5-4; d_gene: TRBD1; abundance: .; j_gene: TRBJ1-2
CDR3aa: CASRGTGNNQPQHF; CDR3nt: TGTGCCAGCCGTGGGACAGGCAATAATCAGCCCCAGCATTTT; v_gene: TRBV6-6; d_gene: TRBD1; abundance: few; j_gene: TRBJ1-5
CDR3aa: CSPLGDEQYF; CDR3nt: TGCAGTCCTCTAGGCGACGAGCAGTACTTC; v_gene: TRBV20-1; d_gene: .; abundance: .; j_gene: TRBJ2-7
CDR3aa: CASRLAVINEQFF; CDR3nt: TGCGCCAGCCGGCTTGCGGTAATCAATGAGCAGTTCTTC; v_gene: TRBV10-2; d_gene: .; abundance: .; j_gene: TRBJ2-1
CDR3aa: CASSQVTNTQYF; CDR3nt: TGTGCCAGCAGCCAAGTTACTAATACGCAGTATTTT; v_gene: TRBV14; d_gene: .; abundance: .; j_gene: TRBJ2-3
CDR3aa: CASSPTGTSGSHEQFF; CDR3nt: TGTGCCAGCAGTCCAACCGGGACTAGCGGGAGTCATGAGCAGTTCTTC; v_gene: TRBV27; d_gene: TRBD2; abundance: .; j_gene: TRBJ2-1
CDR3aa: CASSTRQGLNYGYTF; CDR3nt: TGTGCCAGCAGTACCAGACAGGGCTTGAACTATGGCTACACCTTC; v_gene: TRBV6-6; d_gene: TRBD1; abundance: .; j_gene: TRBJ1-2
CDR3aa: CASSDRGYGYTF; CDR3nt: TGTGCCAGCAGTGACAGGGGCTATGGCTACACCTTC; v_gene: TRBV2; d_gene: .; abundance: few; j_gene: TRBJ1-2
CDR3aa: CASSLVSYSGELFF; CDR3nt: TGTGCCAGCAGCTTGGTTTCTTACTCCGGGGAGCTGTTTTTT; v_gene: TRBV5-4; d_gene: .; abundance: once; j_gene: TRBJ2-2
CDR3aa: CASSTGTSGVYEQYF; CDR3nt: TGTGCCAGTAGTACGGGGACTAGCGGGGTGTACGAGCAGTACTTC; v_gene: TRBV19; d_gene: TRBD2; abundance: .; j_gene: TRBJ2-7